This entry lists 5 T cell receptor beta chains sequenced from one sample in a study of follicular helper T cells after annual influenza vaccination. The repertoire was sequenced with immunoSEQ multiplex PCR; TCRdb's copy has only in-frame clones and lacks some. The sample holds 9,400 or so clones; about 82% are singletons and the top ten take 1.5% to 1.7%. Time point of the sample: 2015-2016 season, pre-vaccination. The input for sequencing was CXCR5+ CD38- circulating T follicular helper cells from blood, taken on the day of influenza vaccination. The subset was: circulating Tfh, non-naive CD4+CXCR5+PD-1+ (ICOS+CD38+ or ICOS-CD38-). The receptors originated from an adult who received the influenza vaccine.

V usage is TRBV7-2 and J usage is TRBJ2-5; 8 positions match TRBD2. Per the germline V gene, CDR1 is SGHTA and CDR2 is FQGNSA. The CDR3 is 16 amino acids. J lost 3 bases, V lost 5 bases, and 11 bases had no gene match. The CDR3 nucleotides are TGTGCCAGCAGCACGGAGAGCGGGAGAGGGGAAGAGACCCAGTACTTC. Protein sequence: CASSTESGRGEETQYF.

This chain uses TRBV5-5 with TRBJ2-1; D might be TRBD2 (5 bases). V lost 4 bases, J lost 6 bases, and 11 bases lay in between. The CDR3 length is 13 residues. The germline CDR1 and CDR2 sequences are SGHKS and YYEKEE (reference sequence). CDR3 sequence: CASSEWRFNEQFF. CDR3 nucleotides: TGTGCCAGCAGCGAGTGGAGGTTCAATGAGCAGTTCTTC.

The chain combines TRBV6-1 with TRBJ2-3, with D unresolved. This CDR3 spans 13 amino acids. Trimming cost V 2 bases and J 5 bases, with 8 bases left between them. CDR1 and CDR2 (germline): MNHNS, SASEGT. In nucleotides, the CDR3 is TGTGCCAGCAGTGAAAGTTTTAAAGATACGCAGTATTTT. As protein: CASSESFKDTQYF.

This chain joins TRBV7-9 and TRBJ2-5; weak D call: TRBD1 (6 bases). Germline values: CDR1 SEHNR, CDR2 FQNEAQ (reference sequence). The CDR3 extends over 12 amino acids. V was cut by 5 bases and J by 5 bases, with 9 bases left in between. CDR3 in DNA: TGTGCCAGCAGCGCCCAGGGGGAGACCCAGTACTTC. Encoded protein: CASSAQGETQYF.

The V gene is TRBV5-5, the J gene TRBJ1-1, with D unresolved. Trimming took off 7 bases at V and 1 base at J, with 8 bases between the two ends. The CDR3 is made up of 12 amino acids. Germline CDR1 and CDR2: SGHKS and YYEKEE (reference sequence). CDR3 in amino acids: CASSNRNTEAFF. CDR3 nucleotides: TGTGCCAGCTCTAACAGGAACACTGAAGCTTTCTTT.